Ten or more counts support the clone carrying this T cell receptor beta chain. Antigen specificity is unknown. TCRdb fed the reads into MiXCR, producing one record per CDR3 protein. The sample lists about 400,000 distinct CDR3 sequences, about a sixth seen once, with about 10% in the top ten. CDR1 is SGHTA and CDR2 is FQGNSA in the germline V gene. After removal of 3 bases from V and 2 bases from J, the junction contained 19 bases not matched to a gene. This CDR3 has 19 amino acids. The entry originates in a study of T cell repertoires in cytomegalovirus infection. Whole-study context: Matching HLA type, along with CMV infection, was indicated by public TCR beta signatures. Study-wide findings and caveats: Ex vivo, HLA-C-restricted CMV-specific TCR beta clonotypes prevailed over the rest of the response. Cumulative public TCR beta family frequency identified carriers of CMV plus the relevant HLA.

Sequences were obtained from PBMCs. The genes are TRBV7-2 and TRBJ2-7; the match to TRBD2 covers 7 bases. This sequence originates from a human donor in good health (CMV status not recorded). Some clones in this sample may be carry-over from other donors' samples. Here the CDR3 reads CASSLYGRGETGGAYEQYF. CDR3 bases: TGTGCCAGCAGCTTGTACGGTCGCGGGGAGACTGGGGGGGCCTACGAGCAGTACTTC.